This entry features one T cell receptor beta chain sequence. In the original workflow: Reference gene primer amplification yielded estimated nucleated cell counts. TCRdb's copy holds only in-frame clones and misses some; the assay was immunoSEQ multiplex PCR. The V and J calls and clone size are taken from that table; D and trimming were inferred from the DNA. The data show more than 150,000 clones, 86% seen once. This record comes from a study of blood T cell repertoires in COVID-19. About the study: Both acute and convalescent COVID-19 samples were obtained from the United States, Italy and Spain. T cells, B-cell-depleted T cells, or PBMCs provided the cDNA or gDNA that served as material.

Sequenced material: peripheral blood. The TCR was taken from a woman aged 70-85 years with acute or convalescent COVID-19.

CDR3 sequence reads: CASSEVVGRHEQFF. As DNA, the CDR3 is TGTGCCAGCAGCGAGGTGGTTGGAAGGCATGAGCAGTTCTTC. The chain recombines TRBV11-2 with TRBJ2-1; D remains unclear. Trimming left V 5 bases short and J 8 bases short, with 16 bases between. CDR1 is SGHAT, CDR2 FQNNGV, per germline. There are 14 residues in the CDR3.